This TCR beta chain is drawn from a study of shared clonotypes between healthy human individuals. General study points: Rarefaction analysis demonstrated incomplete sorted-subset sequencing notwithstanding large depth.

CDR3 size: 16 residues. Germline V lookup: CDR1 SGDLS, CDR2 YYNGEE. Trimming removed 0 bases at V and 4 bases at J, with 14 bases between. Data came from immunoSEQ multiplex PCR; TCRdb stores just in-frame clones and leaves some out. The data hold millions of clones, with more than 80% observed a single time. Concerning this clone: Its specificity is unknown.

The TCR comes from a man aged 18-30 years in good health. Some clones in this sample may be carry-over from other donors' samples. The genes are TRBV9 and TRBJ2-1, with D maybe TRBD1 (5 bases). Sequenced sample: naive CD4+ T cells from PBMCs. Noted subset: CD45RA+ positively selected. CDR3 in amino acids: CASSVGVKDIYNEQFF. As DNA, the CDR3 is TGTGCCAGCAGCGTAGGTGTGAAGGACATTTACAATGAGCAGTTCTTC.